These T cell receptor beta chains were read from a single sample in a study of CD8 T cells in Susac syndrome. Each CDR3 protein is one row after TCRdb ran MiXCR on the immunoSEQ multiplex PCR reads. The data show about 120,000 distinct CDR3 sequences, with 90% to 95% seen just once and about 0.098% held by the top ten. Sequencing input: CD4+ T cells from PBMCs. The receptors come from a human donor in good health. The CDR3 runs from the conserved cysteine through the conserved F or W. Fields, in order: clone size, D gene, J gene, V gene, CDR3 DNA, CDR3 protein. D genes are given only for firm matches. Some rows mark clone size as missing; the rest say once, few, many or name a class of expanded clone.

abundance: NA
d_gene: NA
j_gene: TRBJ2-1
v_gene: TRBV20-1
CDR3nt: TGCAGTGCTAGAGAAGGTAGCGCCTACAATGAGCAGTTCTTC
CDR3aa: CSAREGSAYNEQFF

abundance: NA
d_gene: TRBD2
j_gene: TRBJ2-7
v_gene: TRBV5-1
CDR3nt: TGCGCCAGCAGCTTGGGTATAGCGGGATATATGGACGAGCAGTACTTC
CDR3aa: CASSLGIAGYMDEQYF

abundance: NA
d_gene: NA
j_gene: TRBJ2-5
v_gene: TRBV3-1
CDR3nt: TGTGCCAGCAGCCCACTCCCGTGGGGAGAGACCCAGTACTTC
CDR3aa: CASSPLPWGETQYF

abundance: NA
d_gene: NA
j_gene: TRBJ2-7
v_gene: TRBV27
CDR3nt: TGTGCCAGCAGTTCAATTAGGGCAGCCGGGCTTTTTGACGAGCAGTACTTC
CDR3aa: CASSSIRAAGLFDEQYF

abundance: NA
d_gene: NA
j_gene: TRBJ1-1
v_gene: TRBV21-1
CDR3nt: TGTGCCAGCGGTGACAAGAACACTGAAGCTTTCTTT
CDR3aa: CASGDKNTEAFF

abundance: NA
d_gene: NA
j_gene: TRBJ2-1
v_gene: TRBV3-1
CDR3nt: TGTGCCAGCAGCCAAGTAGCGCAGGGGTCCTACAATGAGCAGTTCTTC
CDR3aa: CASSQVAQGSYNEQFF

abundance: NA
d_gene: TRBD1
j_gene: TRBJ1-1
v_gene: TRBV12-3/TRBV12-4
CDR3nt: TGTGCCAGCAGTCCAAGACAGGGTTTGGAAGCTTTCTTT
CDR3aa: CASSPRQGLEAFF

abundance: NA
d_gene: TRBD1
j_gene: TRBJ1-1
v_gene: TRBV29-1
CDR3nt: TGCAGCGTTCAAAAACAGGGGGAAGCTTTCTTT
CDR3aa: CSVQKQGEAFF

abundance: NA
d_gene: NA
j_gene: TRBJ2-3
v_gene: TRBV7-2
CDR3nt: TGTGCCAGCAGCCCATTGATTGGGACGCAGTATTTT
CDR3aa: CASSPLIGTQYF

abundance: NA
d_gene: NA
j_gene: TRBJ1-5
v_gene: TRBV28
CDR3nt: TGTGCCAGCAGGGCTACCGGGGAGCTCTTGGCCCAGCATTTT
CDR3aa: CASRATGELLAQHF

abundance: NA
d_gene: NA
j_gene: TRBJ2-1
v_gene: TRBV29-1
CDR3nt: TGCGCGGTCGACCGCGGAGGATGGGTCGAGCAGTTCTTC
CDR3aa: CAVDRGGWVEQFF

abundance: NA
d_gene: NA
j_gene: TRBJ2-1
v_gene: TRBV9
CDR3nt: TGTGCCAGCAGCCCAGGGGCTAGCGGACACTCCTACAATGAGCAGTTCTTC
CDR3aa: CASSPGASGHSYNEQFF

abundance: once
d_gene: NA
j_gene: TRBJ2-1
v_gene: TRBV5-6
CDR3nt: TGTGCCAGCAGCTTTATAGATAGGGCCTACAATGAGCAGTTCTTC
CDR3aa: CASSFIDRAYNEQFF

abundance: NA
d_gene: NA
j_gene: TRBJ2-1
v_gene: TRBV20-1
CDR3nt: TGCAGTGCGCCTGGACTCTCCGTCAATGAGCAGTTCTTC
CDR3aa: CSAPGLSVNEQFF

abundance: NA
d_gene: NA
j_gene: TRBJ1-1
v_gene: TRBV14
CDR3nt: TGTGCCAGCAGCCAAGATGAGGGCACTGAAGCTTTCTTT
CDR3aa: CASSQDEGTEAFF

abundance: NA
d_gene: NA
j_gene: TRBJ2-5
v_gene: TRBV20-1
CDR3nt: TGCAGTGCTAGAGATCCAGGAGGGGAGACCCAGTACTTC
CDR3aa: CSARDPGGETQYF

abundance: NA
d_gene: TRBD2
j_gene: TRBJ2-1
v_gene: TRBV6-1
CDR3nt: TGTGCCAGCAGAGCCGAGAGCGGGAGACTTTACAATGAGCAGTTCTTC
CDR3aa: CASRAESGRLYNEQFF

abundance: NA
d_gene: NA
j_gene: TRBJ2-5
v_gene: TRBV5-4
CDR3nt: TGTGCCAGCAGCTTGCAACAGCAAGAGACCCAGTACTTC
CDR3aa: CASSLQQQETQYF

abundance: once
d_gene: NA
j_gene: TRBJ1-1
v_gene: TRBV29-1
CDR3nt: TGCAGCGCCCCTAAGGGGATGGGCACTGAAGCTTTCTTT
CDR3aa: CSAPKGMGTEAFF

abundance: NA
d_gene: TRBD2
j_gene: TRBJ2-3
v_gene: TRBV28
CDR3nt: TGTGCCAGCAGATCCGAACTAGCGGGTAACACAGATACGCAGTATTTT
CDR3aa: CASRSELAGNTDTQYF

abundance: NA
d_gene: NA
j_gene: TRBJ2-1
v_gene: TRBV15
CDR3nt: TGTGCCACCAGCAGAGCCCGGAGCTCCTACAATGAGCAGTTCTTC
CDR3aa: CATSRARSSYNEQFF

abundance: NA
d_gene: TRBD2
j_gene: TRBJ2-2
v_gene: TRBV14
CDR3nt: TGTGCCAGCAGCCAAGGACTAGCGGGAGAATACGGGGAGCTGTTTTTT
CDR3aa: CASSQGLAGEYGELFF

abundance: NA
d_gene: NA
j_gene: TRBJ1-2
v_gene: TRBV6-5
CDR3nt: TGTGCCAGCAGTTACTCGAATTACCCGGTGTACGGCTACACCTTC
CDR3aa: CASSYSNYPVYGYTF

abundance: NA
d_gene: NA
j_gene: TRBJ1-2
v_gene: TRBV28
CDR3nt: TGTGCCAGCAGTTTACCGCCTGGGACTTATGGCTACACCTTC
CDR3aa: CASSLPPGTYGYTF

abundance: NA
d_gene: NA
j_gene: TRBJ2-5
v_gene: TRBV20-1
CDR3nt: TGCAGTGCATCGGACAGATTCACTCAAGAGACCCAGTACTTC
CDR3aa: CSASDRFTQETQYF

abundance: once
d_gene: NA
j_gene: TRBJ2-3
v_gene: TRBV5-1
CDR3nt: TGCGCCAGCAGCCCGGGGTTTTCCACAGATACGCAGTATTTT
CDR3aa: CASSPGFSTDTQYF

abundance: NA
d_gene: NA
j_gene: TRBJ1-2
v_gene: TRBV20-1
CDR3nt: TGCAGTGCTCAGACACAGGGAGACTATGGCTACACCTTC
CDR3aa: CSAQTQGDYGYTF

abundance: once
d_gene: TRBD1
j_gene: TRBJ1-2
v_gene: TRBV9
CDR3nt: TGTGCCAGCAGCGTAGCCCCCGGACAGGTGTTAGCTAACTATGGCTACACCTTC
CDR3aa: CASSVAPGQVLANYGYTF

abundance: NA
d_gene: TRBD1
j_gene: TRBJ1-3
v_gene: TRBV3-1
CDR3nt: TGTGCCAGCAGCGCACAGGGGTCTGGAAACACCATATATTTT
CDR3aa: CASSAQGSGNTIYF

abundance: NA
d_gene: NA
j_gene: TRBJ1-1
v_gene: TRBV19
CDR3nt: TGTGCCAGCATAACCCGGGACGGACAAGCTTTCTTT
CDR3aa: CASITRDGQAFF

abundance: NA
d_gene: NA
j_gene: TRBJ2-3
v_gene: TRBV6-5
CDR3nt: TGTGCCAGCAGTCCTAGTCCCTCTAGCACAGATACGCAGTATTTT
CDR3aa: CASSPSPSSTDTQYF

abundance: NA
d_gene: NA
j_gene: TRBJ2-4
v_gene: TRBV7-2
CDR3nt: TGTGCCAGCAGCTCGGGGGTAGCCAAAAACATTCAGTACTTC
CDR3aa: CASSSGVAKNIQYF

abundance: NA
d_gene: TRBD1
j_gene: TRBJ2-2
v_gene: TRBV29-1
CDR3nt: TGCAGCGTGGCCGGGACAGGGGACACCGGGGAGCTGTTTTTT
CDR3aa: CSVAGTGDTGELFF

abundance: NA
d_gene: NA
j_gene: TRBJ2-3
v_gene: TRBV9
CDR3nt: TGTGCCAGCAGCTTTGGGCGGGGACCCACAGATACGCAGTATTTT
CDR3aa: CASSFGRGPTDTQYF

abundance: NA
d_gene: TRBD1
j_gene: TRBJ2-7
v_gene: TRBV3-1
CDR3nt: TGTGCCAGCAGCCAGGCAACAGGGGAATACTACGAGCAGTACTTC
CDR3aa: CASSQATGEYYEQYF

abundance: NA
d_gene: NA
j_gene: TRBJ2-7
v_gene: TRBV30
CDR3nt: TGTGCCTGGAGTCGCTCTAGTATCACCTACGAGCAGTACTTC
CDR3aa: CAWSRSSITYEQYF

abundance: once
d_gene: NA
j_gene: TRBJ2-7
v_gene: TRBV18
CDR3nt: TGTGCCAGCTCACCAGGGGAAACCTACGAGCAGTACTTC
CDR3aa: CASSPGETYEQYF

abundance: NA
d_gene: NA
j_gene: TRBJ2-5
v_gene: TRBV29-1
CDR3nt: TGCAGCGTTGACCCAGGTTCAGAGACCCAGTACTTC
CDR3aa: CSVDPGSETQYF

abundance: NA
d_gene: TRBD1
j_gene: TRBJ1-5
v_gene: TRBV20-1
CDR3nt: TGCAGTGCTGGGGACAGGGGTCAGCCCCAGCATTTT
CDR3aa: CSAGDRGQPQHF

abundance: NA
d_gene: NA
j_gene: TRBJ1-2
v_gene: TRBV18
CDR3nt: TGTGCCAGCTCACCAGTGGCAGGGCCGGAGGCGGCCTATGGCTACACCTTC
CDR3aa: CASSPVAGPEAAYGYTF

abundance: NA
d_gene: NA
j_gene: TRBJ1-2
v_gene: TRBV18
CDR3nt: TGTGCCAGCTCACCGGGCGCAGGTCCTAACTATGGCTACACCTTC
CDR3aa: CASSPGAGPNYGYTF

abundance: NA
d_gene: TRBD2
j_gene: TRBJ2-2
v_gene: TRBV5-1
CDR3nt: TGCGCCAGCAGCACTATAGCGGGAGTTAATACCGGGGAGCTGTTTTTT
CDR3aa: CASSTIAGVNTGELFF

abundance: NA
d_gene: NA
j_gene: TRBJ2-7
v_gene: TRBV19
CDR3nt: TGTGCCAGTAGTTTAACGGGGAAGATCCACGAGCAGTACTTC
CDR3aa: CASSLTGKIHEQYF

abundance: NA
d_gene: NA
j_gene: TRBJ2-1
v_gene: TRBV30
CDR3nt: TGTGCCTGGGATTACGACGGGACACTATACAATGAGCAGTTCTTC
CDR3aa: CAWDYDGTLYNEQFF

abundance: NA
d_gene: NA
j_gene: TRBJ2-7
v_gene: TRBV5-1
CDR3nt: TGCGCCAGCAGCCTCCAGCGGGCGTACGAGCAGTACTTC
CDR3aa: CASSLQRAYEQYF

abundance: once
d_gene: NA
j_gene: TRBJ2-1
v_gene: TRBV29-1
CDR3nt: TGCAGCGTTGAGTGGGGTCACAATGAGCAGTTCTTC
CDR3aa: CSVEWGHNEQFF